The 8 T cell receptor beta chains presented below share a single source sample, sequenced in a study of beta chain features in type 1 diabetes. Findings and caveats of the study: For Type 1 diabetes patients, all four CD4+ subsets carried TCRB CDR3s that were moderately but significantly shorter.

The whole isolated RNA underwent reverse transcription, so sequencing captured expressed TCRB transcripts. Clones were sequenced by immunoSEQ multiplex PCR, and TCRdb holds only the in-frame ones, with some missing. The sample contains more than 250,000 clones, roughly 15% of which appear only once. Their specific antigens are unknown. Sequenced input: naive CD4+ T cells from blood. The source of these receptors is a man younger than 35 with type 1 diabetes.

This clone was observed a few times. The V and J genes are TRBV7-2 and TRBJ2-3; possibly TRBD2 for D (5 bases). The CDR3 consists of 12 residues. Trimming took off 11 bases at V and 2 bases at J, with 11 bases between the two ends. The germline gives CDR1 SGHTA, CDR2 FQGNSA. The CDR3: CASGIYTDTQYF. The CDR3 DNA follows: TGTGCCTCGGGGATATACACAGATACGCAGTATTTT.

This clone was detected only a few times. The rearrangement uses TRBV7-2 and TRBJ2-5; D is perhaps TRBD2 (5 bases). V dropped 4 bases and J dropped 7 bases, with 16 bases sitting between them. This CDR3 is 14 amino acids long. CDR1 and CDR2 (germline): SGHTA, FQGNSA. The CDR3 protein is CASSSYGSAGTQYF. CDR3 in DNA: TGTGCCAGCAGCTCCTATGGCTCCGCGGGGACCCAGTACTTC.

This clone was recorded a few times. V gene TRBV5-4 combines with J gene TRBJ1-2; D may be TRBD1 (5 bases). This CDR3 comprises 15 residues. V lost 3 bases and J lost 1, with 13 bases in between. Looked up from germline, CDR1 is SGHNT and CDR2 is YYREEE (reference sequence). The chain's CDR3 is CASSWGTGVNYGYTF. CDR3 DNA sequence: TGTGCCAGCAGCTGGGGGACGGGAGTTAACTATGGCTACACCTTC.

The chain recombines TRBV4-3 with TRBJ2-3, with D possibly being TRBD2 (6 bases). V was trimmed by 0 bases and J by 3 bases, leaving 16 bases between them. The CDR3 contains 17 residues. CDR1 is LGHNA, CDR2 YSLEER, per germline. The CDR3 DNA reads TGCGCCAGCAGCCAAGATCACCCCGGGACTCTTACAGATACGCAGTATTTT. Translating it yields CASSQDHPGTLTDTQYF.

The chain couples TRBV10-3 to TRBJ2-7, with 8 bases fitting TRBD1. Germline V gives CDR1 ENHRY, CDR2 SYGVKD. The CDR3 has 14 residues. V gave up 3 bases and J gave up 2 bases; unmatched junction bases: 3. The CDR3 DNA follows: TGTGCCATCAGTGACGCGACAGGGGCCTACGAGCAGTACTTC. It translates to CAISDATGAYEQYF.

This clone has just a few counts. The rearrangement links TRBV11-2 to TRBJ1-2; 7 nucleotides match TRBD1. The CDR3 loop spans 15 amino acids. Germline V gene sequence: CDR1 SGHAT, CDR2 FQNNGV. V was pared by 1 base and J by 2 bases, with 4 bases of the junction left unmatched. CDR3 DNA: TGTGCCAGCAGCTTAGGAAGGGACAGAAACTATGGCTACACCTTC. Translating it yields CASSLGRDRNYGYTF.

Only a few counts were recorded for this clone. This chain connects TRBV28 to TRBJ2-7; 9 bases fit TRBD1. Germline V gene sequence: CDR1 MDHEN, CDR2 SYDVKM. The V segment lost 3 bases and the J segment 3 bases; nucleotides outside the gene matches: 9. This CDR3 is 16 amino acids long. This CDR3 is CASSFPGTGKRYEQYF. The CDR3 DNA reads TGTGCCAGCAGTTTTCCCGGGACAGGGAAACGCTACGAGCAGTACTTC.

The chain uses TRBV28 and TRBJ2-1; the match to TRBD1 covers 9 bases. CDR3 size: 14 residues. V shed 8 bases, J shed 6 bases, and the junction held 8 bases outside the gene matches. Germline CDR1 and CDR2: MDHEN and SYDVKM. CDR3 protein: CASLSGQGSNEQFF. The DNA for the CDR3 is TGTGCCAGCCTTTCGGGACAGGGTTCCAATGAGCAGTTCTTC.